This T cell receptor beta chain was sequenced in a study of blood T cell repertoires in COVID-19. Study-level information: Italy, Spain and the United States were the sources of the convalescent and acute COVID-19 samples.

Sequencing used immunoSEQ multiplex PCR; TCRdb keeps in-frame clones, though not all of them. The repertoire has about 260,000 clones, around nine tenths of them found once; the top ten carry approximately 2%. V lost 3 bases to trimming and J lost 6 bases, with 12 bases between them. Germline CDR1 KGHSH, CDR2 LQKENI. This CDR3 spans 14 amino acids. This receptor was taken from a man aged 30-40 years with active or convalescent COVID-19. The chain couples TRBV18 to TRBJ1-3; D remains ambiguous. The sample consisted of peripheral blood. The CDR3 spells CASSPFRGENTIYF. The CDR3 DNA reads as TGTGCCAGCTCACCTTTTCGGGGAGAAAACACCATATATTTT.